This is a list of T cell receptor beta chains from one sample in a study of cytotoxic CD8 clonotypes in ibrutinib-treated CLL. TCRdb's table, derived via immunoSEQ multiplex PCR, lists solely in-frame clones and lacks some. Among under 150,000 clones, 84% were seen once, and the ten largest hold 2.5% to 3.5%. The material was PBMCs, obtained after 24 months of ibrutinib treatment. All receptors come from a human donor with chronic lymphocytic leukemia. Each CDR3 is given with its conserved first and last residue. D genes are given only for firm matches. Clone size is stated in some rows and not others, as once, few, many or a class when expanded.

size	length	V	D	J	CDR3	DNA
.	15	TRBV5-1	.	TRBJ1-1	CASAQTGSLNTEAFF	TGCGCCAGCGCCCAGACAGGCTCATTGAACACTGAAGCTTTCTTT
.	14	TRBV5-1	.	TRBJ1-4	CASSFTGGGEKLFF	TGCGCCAGCAGCTTCACCGGGGGTGGTGAAAAACTGTTTTTT
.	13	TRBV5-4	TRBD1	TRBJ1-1	CASSWGQVAGAFF	TGTGCCAGCAGCTGGGGACAGGTGGCCGGGGCTTTCTTT
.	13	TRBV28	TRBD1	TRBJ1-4	CASIEGAGEKLFF	TGTGCCAGCATCGAGGGGGCTGGTGAAAAACTGTTTTTT
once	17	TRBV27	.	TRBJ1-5	CASSLRSDVYSNQPQHF	TGTGCCAGCAGTTTAAGATCGGACGTCTATAGCAATCAGCCCCAGCATTTT
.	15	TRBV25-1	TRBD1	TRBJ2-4	CASSAWGQRKNIQYF	TGTGCCAGCAGTGCTTGGGGACAGCGAAAAAACATTCAGTACTTC
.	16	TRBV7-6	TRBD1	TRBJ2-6	CASSLGTGSGANVLTF	TGTGCCAGCAGCTTAGGGACAGGCTCTGGGGCCAACGTCCTGACTTTC
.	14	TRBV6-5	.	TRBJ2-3	CASSLRAPTDTQYF	TGTGCCAGCAGTTTAAGGGCGCCGACAGATACGCAGTATTTT
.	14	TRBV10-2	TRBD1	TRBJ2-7	CASSGRGPGYEQYF	TGCGCCAGCAGTGGAAGGGGGCCAGGCTACGAGCAGTACTTC
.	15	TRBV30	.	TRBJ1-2	CAWSVLRRAAYGYTF	TGTGCCTGGAGTGTACTGCGCCGGGCTGCCTATGGCTACACCTTC
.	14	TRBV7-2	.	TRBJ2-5	CASSRADFQETQYF	TGTGCCAGCAGCCGGGCGGACTTCCAAGAGACCCAGTACTTC
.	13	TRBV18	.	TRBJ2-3	CASSPAVTDTQYF	TGTGCCAGCTCACCCGCAGTCACAGATACGCAGTATTTT
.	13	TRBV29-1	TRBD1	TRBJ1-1	CSVDRGRNTEAFF	TGCAGCGTTGACAGGGGGAGGAACACTGAAGCTTTCTTT
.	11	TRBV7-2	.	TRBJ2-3	CASSSSNTQYF	TGTGCCAGCAGCTCGAGTAATACGCAGTATTTT
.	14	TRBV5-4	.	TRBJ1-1	CASSFGRLNTEAFF	TGTGCCAGCAGCTTCGGGAGACTGAACACTGAAGCTTTCTTT
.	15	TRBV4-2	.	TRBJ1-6	CASSQDGTENSPLHF	TGTGCCAGCAGCCAAGATGGGACCGAAAATTCACCCCTCCACTTT
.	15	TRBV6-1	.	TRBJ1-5	CASSIRGGSNQPQHF	TGTGCCAGCTCCATACGTGGGGGTAGCAATCAGCCCCAGCATTTT
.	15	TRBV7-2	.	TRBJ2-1	CASSLAQVSYNEQFF	TGTGCCAGCAGCTTAGCACAGGTATCCTACAATGAGCAGTTCTTC
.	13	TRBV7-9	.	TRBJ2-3	CASSSPPPDTQYF	TGTGCCAGCAGCTCACCCCCCCCAGATACGCAGTATTTT
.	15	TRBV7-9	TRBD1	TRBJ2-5	CASSLGTGPQETQYF	TGTGCCAGCAGCTTAGGGACAGGGCCCCAAGAGACCCAGTACTTC
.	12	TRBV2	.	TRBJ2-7	CAGQGVPYEQYF	TGTGCCGGACAAGGGGTTCCGTACGAGCAGTACTTC
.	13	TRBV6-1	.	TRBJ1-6	CASSRQLNSPLHF	TGTGCCAGTTCACGGCAGCTTAATTCACCCCTCCACTTT
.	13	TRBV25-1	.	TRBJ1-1	CASSEYPPGEAFF	TGTGCCAGCAGTGAATACCCGCCGGGTGAAGCTTTCTTT
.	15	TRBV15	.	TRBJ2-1	CATREGLSSYNEQFF	TGTGCCACCAGGGAAGGACTTTCCTCCTACAATGAGCAGTTCTTC
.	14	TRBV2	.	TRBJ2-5	CASRGQGTGETQYF	TGTGCCAGCAGGGGGCAGGGGACCGGAGAGACCCAGTACTTC
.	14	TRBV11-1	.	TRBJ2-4	CASSLRAGVNIQYF	TGTGCCAGCAGCTTAAGGGCAGGGGTGAACATTCAGTACTTC
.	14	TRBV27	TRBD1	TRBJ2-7	CASAGQGVSYEQYF	TGTGCCAGCGCGGGACAGGGCGTCTCCTACGAGCAGTACTTC
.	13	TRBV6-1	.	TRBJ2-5	CASSEARRETQYF	TGTGCCAGCAGTGAAGCACGCCGAGAGACCCAGTACTTC
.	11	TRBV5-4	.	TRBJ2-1	CASSHQLEQFF	TGTGCCAGCAGCCACCAACTTGAGCAGTTCTTC
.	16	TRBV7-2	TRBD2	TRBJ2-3	CASSLVLAGGTDTQYF	TGTGCCAGCAGCTTAGTACTAGCGGGGGGCACAGATACGCAGTATTTT
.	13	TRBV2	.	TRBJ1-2	CASSDRNNYGYTF	TGTGCCAGCAGTGACAGAAATAACTATGGCTACACCTTC
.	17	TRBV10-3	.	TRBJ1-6	CAISPTQGVSYNSPLHF	TGTGCCATCAGTCCTACCCAGGGTGTCTCATATAATTCACCCCTCCACTTT
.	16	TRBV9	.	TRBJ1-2	CASSGREGDDNYGYTF	TGTGCCAGCAGCGGACGGGAGGGTGACGACAACTATGGCTACACCTTC
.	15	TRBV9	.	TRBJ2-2	CASSVEQLDTGELFF	TGTGCCAGCAGCGTGGAGCAGTTAGACACCGGGGAGCTGTTTTTT
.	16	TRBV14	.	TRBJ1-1	CASSLFPDSLLTEAFF	TGTGCCAGCAGCTTATTTCCGGACAGTCTTCTCACTGAAGCTTTCTTT